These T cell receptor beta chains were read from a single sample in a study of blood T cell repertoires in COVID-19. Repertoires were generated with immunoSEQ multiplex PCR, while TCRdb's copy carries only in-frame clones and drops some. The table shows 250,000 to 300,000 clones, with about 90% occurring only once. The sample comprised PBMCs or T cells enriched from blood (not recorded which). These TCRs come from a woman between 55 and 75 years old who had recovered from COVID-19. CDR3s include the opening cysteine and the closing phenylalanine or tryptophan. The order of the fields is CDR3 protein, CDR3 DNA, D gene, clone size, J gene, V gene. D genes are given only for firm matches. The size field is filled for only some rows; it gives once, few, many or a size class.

CASSQATAGSAYNEQFF,TGTGCCAGCAGCCAAGCTACAGCGGGGTCCGCATACAATGAGCAGTTCTTC,TRBD2,few,TRBJ2-1,TRBV3-1/TRBV3-2
CASSLSAGQGAYEQYF,TGCGCCAGCAGCCTTTCCGCCGGACAGGGGGCCTACGAGCAGTACTTC,TRBD1,.,TRBJ2-7,TRBV4-1
CASSLSRGDEQFF,TGTGCCAGCAGCTTATCTCGCGGGGATGAGCAGTTCTTC,.,.,TRBJ2-1,TRBV7-3
CASSRRGGRNNEQFF,TGTGCCAGCAGCCGGAGGGGCGGGAGGAATAATGAGCAGTTCTTC,TRBD2,.,TRBJ2-1,TRBV11-1
CASSLGQGQETQYF,TGTGCCAGCAGCTTAGGTCAGGGGCAAGAGACCCAGTACTTC,.,.,TRBJ2-5,TRBV11-3
CASSLEISYKTQYF,TGCGCCAGCAGCTTGGAGATTAGCTACAAGACCCAGTACTTC,.,.,TRBJ2-5,TRBV5-1
CASSSIFVGQGAGGYTF,TGTGCCAGCAGCTCGATATTCGTGGGACAGGGGGCTGGGGGCTACACCTTC,TRBD1,.,TRBJ1-2,TRBV5-4
CASSTGGNEQFF,TGCGCCAGCAGCACTGGAGGCAATGAGCAGTTCTTC,.,.,TRBJ2-1,TRBV4-1
CASSVSGGSTDTQYF,TGTGCCAGCAGCGTTAGCGGGGGGAGCACAGATACGCAGTATTTT,TRBD2,.,TRBJ2-3,TRBV9
CASTRQGYYGYTF,TGTGCCAGCACCCGACAGGGCTACTATGGCTACACCTTC,TRBD1,.,TRBJ1-2,TRBV7-8
CASSIKPIPNEKLFF,TGTGCCAGTAGTATTAAGCCGATCCCAAATGAAAAACTGTTTTTT,.,.,TRBJ1-4,TRBV19
CASSPLAGGAFF,TGTGCCAGCTCACCACTCGCCGGGGGAGCTTTCTTT,.,.,TRBJ1-1,TRBV18
CASTASLGQGYDQPQHF,TGTGCCAGTACGGCGAGCTTAGGACAGGGCTACGATCAGCCCCAGCATTTT,TRBD1,once,TRBJ1-5,TRBV19
CASSGGFYGYTF,TGTGCCAGCAGTGGCGGGTTCTATGGCTACACCTTC,.,.,TRBJ1-2,TRBV2
CASSPRTGWHEQYF,TGTGCCAGCAGCCCTCGGACAGGTTGGCACGAGCAGTACTTC,TRBD1,.,TRBJ2-7,TRBV9
CASSFPGQGREQYF,TGCGCCAGCAGCTTCCCGGGACAGGGTCGCGAGCAGTACTTC,TRBD1,.,TRBJ2-7,TRBV5-1
CASSRTGSLGLFF,TGTGCCAGCAGCCGAACAGGGAGCTTAGGCCTGTTTTTT,.,.,TRBJ2-2,TRBV11-2
CASSEGQGGTEAFF,TGTGCCAGCAGTGAGGGACAAGGGGGCACTGAAGCTTTCTTT,.,.,TRBJ1-1,TRBV9
CAWSDGQGAGTNEKLFF,TGTGCCTGGAGTGATGGACAGGGGGCAGGAACTAATGAAAAACTGTTTTTT,TRBD1,.,TRBJ1-4,TRBV30
CASSLPGQGALFSWETQYF,TGTGCCAGTAGTCTCCCGGGACAGGGGGCTTTATTTTCGTGGGAGACCCAGTACTTC,TRBD1,.,TRBJ2-5,TRBV19
CASTQGEKLFF,TGTGCCAGCACCCAGGGTGAAAAACTGTTTTTT,.,.,TRBJ1-4,TRBV28
CSVVQTSGGATTDTQYF,TGCAGCGTTGTACAGACTAGCGGGGGGGCAACGACAGATACGCAGTATTTT,TRBD2,.,TRBJ2-3,TRBV29-1
CASSVRLAGYNEQFF,TGTGCCAGCAGCGTCAGACTAGCGGGATACAATGAGCAGTTCTTC,TRBD2,.,TRBJ2-1,TRBV9
CASSLAGDQPQHF,TGTGCCAGCAGCTTAGCCGGGGATCAGCCCCAGCATTTT,.,.,TRBJ1-5,TRBV7-6
CATSLRTGVSGELFF,TGTGCCACCAGCCTCAGGACAGGGGTTAGCGGGGAGCTGTTTTTT,TRBD1,.,TRBJ2-2,TRBV15
CASSLGATREAFF,TGTGCCAGCAGTTTAGGGGCAACCCGTGAAGCTTTCTTT,.,.,TRBJ1-1,TRBV28
CASSKEDRHNEQFF,TGTGCCAGCAGCAAGGAGGACAGGCACAATGAGCAGTTCTTC,.,.,TRBJ2-1,TRBV21-1
CASRPDRGYGYTF,TGTGCCAGTAGGCCAGACAGGGGCTATGGCTACACCTTC,TRBD1,.,TRBJ1-2,TRBV19
CASSVARLAGRWDNEQFF,TGTGCCAGCAGCGTAGCTCGGCTAGCGGGACGGTGGGACAATGAGCAGTTCTTC,TRBD2,.,TRBJ2-1,TRBV9
CASSLGTSGTYEQYF,TGTGCCAGCAGTTTAGGGACTAGCGGGACCTACGAGCAGTACTTC,TRBD2,.,TRBJ2-7,TRBV27
CASRPTGQNTGELFF,TGTGCCAGCAGACCTACGGGACAGAACACCGGGGAGCTGTTTTTT,.,.,TRBJ2-2,TRBV5-6
CASSLGRTAYNEQFF,TGTGCCAGCAGCTTGGGGCGGACAGCCTACAATGAGCAGTTCTTC,.,once,TRBJ2-1,TRBV5-6
CASSFREKNSPLHF,TGTGCCAGCAGCTTCCGGGAAAAAAATTCACCCCTCCACTTT,.,.,TRBJ1-6,TRBV5-6
CASSRQGALRGYTF,TGTGCCAGCAGTCGACAGGGGGCTTTGCGGGGCTACACCTTC,TRBD1,.,TRBJ1-2,TRBV2
CASSQDLTIYGYTF,TGTGCCAGCAGCCAAGATTTGACAATCTATGGCTACACCTTC,.,.,TRBJ1-2,TRBV14
CASTPRYPDSRSGNTIYF,TGTGCCAGTACTCCCCGGTACCCGGACAGTAGGTCTGGAAACACCATATATTTT,.,.,TRBJ1-3,TRBV19
CASLGSRVTDTQYF,TGTGCCAGTCTGGGGTCCAGGGTCACAGATACGCAGTATTTT,.,.,TRBJ2-3,TRBV19
CASSPPRGSSTDTQYF,TGTGCCAGCAGTCCCCCAAGGGGATCTAGCACAGATACGCAGTATTTT,.,.,TRBJ2-3,TRBV27
CASRRGGYTEAFF,TGTGCCAGCAGAAGGGGTGGTTACACTGAAGCTTTCTTT,.,.,TRBJ1-1,TRBV6-5
CASSVAAGVGNEQFF,TGTGCCAGCAGCGTAGCGGCGGGAGTTGGGAATGAGCAGTTCTTC,TRBD2,.,TRBJ2-1,TRBV9
CSVDGGNEQYF,TGCAGCGTTGACGGGGGAAACGAGCAGTACTTC,.,.,TRBJ2-7,TRBV29-1
CASSDRWTSGGQDEQYF,TGTGCCAGCAGTGACAGGTGGACGAGCGGGGGACAAGACGAGCAGTACTTC,TRBD2,.,TRBJ2-7,TRBV6-1
CASSFSGTNEKLFF,TGTGCCAGCAGCTTCTCCGGGACAAATGAAAAACTGTTTTTT,.,.,TRBJ1-4,TRBV7-2
CASSQSAGDQPQHF,TGTGCCAGCAGCCAATCGGCAGGGGATCAGCCCCAGCATTTT,.,.,TRBJ1-5,TRBV16
CASSQVNGNTEAFF,TGTGCCAGCAGCCAAGTAAACGGGAACACTGAAGCTTTCTTT,.,.,TRBJ1-1,TRBV4-2
CASSNRDRATEAFF,TGTGCCAGCTCAAACCGGGACAGGGCCACTGAAGCTTTCTTT,TRBD1,once,TRBJ1-1,TRBV18
CAWLRDRATNYGYTF,TGTGCCTGGCTCCGGGACAGGGCTACTAACTATGGCTACACCTTC,TRBD1,few,TRBJ1-2,TRBV30
CASMNPRQGVSSNQPQHF,TGTGCCAGCATGAACCCGCGGCAGGGGGTATCTAGCAATCAGCCCCAGCATTTT,.,.,TRBJ1-5,TRBV21-1
CASSVVRGNTIYF,TGTGCCAGCAGTGTGGTGCGTGGAAACACCATATATTTT,.,once,TRBJ1-3,TRBV2
CASSVFSERYEQYF,TGTGCCAGCAGTGTATTTAGCGAGCGCTACGAGCAGTACTTC,.,.,TRBJ2-7,TRBV27
CAISSGDEQYF,TGTGCCATCAGTAGCGGGGACGAGCAGTACTTC,TRBD2,.,TRBJ2-7,TRBV10-3
CASGHTSYTPGQGSLRTEAFF,TGTGCTAGTGGTCACACCTCCTATACCCCGGGACAGGGTAGTCTAAGAACTGAAGCTTTCTTT,TRBD1,.,TRBJ1-1,TRBV12-5
CASSVRGSLSDTQYF,TGTGCCAGTAGTGTTCGGGGGAGCCTGTCAGATACGCAGTATTTT,.,once,TRBJ2-3,TRBV19
CASSSRTEAFF,TGTGCCAGCAGTTCCCGCACTGAAGCTTTCTTT,.,.,TRBJ1-1,TRBV28
CASSQAAGAAGNTIYF,TGCGCCAGCAGCCAAGCAGCAGGGGCGGCTGGAAACACCATATATTTT,.,once,TRBJ1-3,TRBV4-1
CASSHTTNNEQFF,TGCGCCAGCAGCCACACTACGAACAATGAGCAGTTCTTC,.,.,TRBJ2-1,TRBV4-1
CASNRGQGTYEQYF,TGTGCCAGCAACCGCGGACAGGGGACCTACGAGCAGTACTTC,TRBD1,.,TRBJ2-7,TRBV11-1
CASSPLEHTGELFF,TGTGCCAGCAGTCCCCTTGAGCACACCGGGGAGCTGTTTTTT,.,.,TRBJ2-2,TRBV6-5